Below are 3 T cell receptor beta chains sequenced from a single sample in a study of T cell repertoires in cytomegalovirus infection. These receptors are not linked to any known antigen. One entry per CDR3 protein, called by TCRdb with MiXCR from the reads. The sample includes approximately 7,200 distinct CDR3 sequences, roughly 53% of them seen just once. The sequenced material came from PBMCs, sequenced either directly or after in vitro stimulation (not recorded which). These receptors all come from a human donor in good health (CMV status not recorded). Some clones in this sample may be carry-over from other donors' samples.

This clonotype occurred once. A junction boundary mismatches the germline segment, possibly from a read error. The chain couples TRBV5-5 to TRBJ1-1; D uncertain. The length of the CDR3 is 11 residues. Germline CDR1 and CDR2: SGHKS and YYEKEE (reference sequence). DNA for the CDR3: TGTGCCAGCACCTTGGGCAGTGAATCTTTCTGG. Its protein is CASTLGSESFW.

This clonotype was seen a few times. Its ends do not fully match the called genes, so a read error is possible. The rearrangement joins TRBV7-4 to TRBJ2-1, with D hard to call. Germline CDR1 and CDR2: SGHVT and SQSDAQ. The CDR3 runs to 16 residues. The CDR3 loop is CARGLLGISTYNEQFF. The CDR3 DNA follows: TGTGCCAGAGGCTTGTTGGGAATATCCACCTACAATGAGCAGTTCTTT.

The gene calls are TRBV7-9 and TRBJ2-1; D unclear. The ends were cut back, 7 bases at V and 15 bases at J, with 31 bases in the middle. Germline V CDR1 and CDR2: SEHNR, FQNEAQ (reference sequence). The CDR3 has 16 residues. The CDR3 DNA sequence: TGTGCCAGCATCTTGTTGGGAATATCCCCCTACACTGATCGGTTCTTC. This gives the protein CASILLGISPYTDRFF.